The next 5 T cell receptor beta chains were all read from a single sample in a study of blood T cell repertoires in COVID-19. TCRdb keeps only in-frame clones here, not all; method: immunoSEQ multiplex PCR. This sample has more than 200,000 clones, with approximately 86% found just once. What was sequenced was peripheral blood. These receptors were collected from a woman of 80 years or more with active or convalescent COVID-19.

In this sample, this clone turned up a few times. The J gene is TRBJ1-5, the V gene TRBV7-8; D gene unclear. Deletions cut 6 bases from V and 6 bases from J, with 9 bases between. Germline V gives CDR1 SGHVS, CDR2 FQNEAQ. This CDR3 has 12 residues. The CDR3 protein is CASRDFGQPQHF. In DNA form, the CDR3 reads TGTGCCAGCAGAGATTTCGGTCAGCCCCAGCATTTT.

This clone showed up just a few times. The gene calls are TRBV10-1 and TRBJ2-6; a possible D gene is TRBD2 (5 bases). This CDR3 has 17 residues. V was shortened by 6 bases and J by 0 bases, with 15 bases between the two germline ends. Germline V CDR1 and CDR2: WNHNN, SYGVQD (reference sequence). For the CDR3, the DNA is TGCGCCAGCAGGAGAGCGGTTACCTACTCTGGGGCCAACGTCCTGACTTTC. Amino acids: CASRRAVTYSGANVLTF.

Here the CDR3 reads CASSRSGQGNEQYF. CDR3 in DNA: TGTGCCAGCAGCCGGTCGGGACAGGGGAACGAGCAGTACTTC. The rearrangement joins TRBV3-1 (or the pseudogene TRBV3-2) to TRBJ2-7, with 10 nucleotides matching TRBD1. From germline, CDR1 is LGHDT and CDR2 YNNKEL (reference sequence). With V trimmed by 4 bases and J by 5 bases, 5 bases remained unmatched. The CDR3 loop spans 14 amino acids.

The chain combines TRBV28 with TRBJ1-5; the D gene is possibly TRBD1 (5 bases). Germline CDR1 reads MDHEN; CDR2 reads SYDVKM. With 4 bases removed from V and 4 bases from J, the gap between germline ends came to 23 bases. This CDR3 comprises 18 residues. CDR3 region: CASSSGTGRPASNQPQHF. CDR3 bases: TGTGCCAGCAGTTCCGGGACTGGGCGACCGGCCTCTAATCAGCCCCAGCATTTT.

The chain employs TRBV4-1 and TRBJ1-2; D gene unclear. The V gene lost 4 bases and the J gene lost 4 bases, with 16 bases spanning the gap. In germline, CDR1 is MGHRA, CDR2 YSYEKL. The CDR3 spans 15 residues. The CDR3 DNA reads TGCGCCAGCAGCCCAAATGAGGGCGCAGGCTATGGCTACACCTTC. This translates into CASSPNEGAGYGYTF.